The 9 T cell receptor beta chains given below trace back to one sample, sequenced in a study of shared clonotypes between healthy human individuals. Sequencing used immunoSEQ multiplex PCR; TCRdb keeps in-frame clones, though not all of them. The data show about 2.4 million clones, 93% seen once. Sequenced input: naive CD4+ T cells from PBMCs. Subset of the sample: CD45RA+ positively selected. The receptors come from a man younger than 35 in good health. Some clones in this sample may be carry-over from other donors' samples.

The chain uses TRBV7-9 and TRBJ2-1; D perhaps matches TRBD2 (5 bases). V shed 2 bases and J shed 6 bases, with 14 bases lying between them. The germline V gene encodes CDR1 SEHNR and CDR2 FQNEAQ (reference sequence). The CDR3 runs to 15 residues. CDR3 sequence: CASSLPMTGVNEQFF. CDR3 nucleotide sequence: TGTGCCAGCAGCTTACCGATGACCGGGGTCAATGAGCAGTTCTTC.

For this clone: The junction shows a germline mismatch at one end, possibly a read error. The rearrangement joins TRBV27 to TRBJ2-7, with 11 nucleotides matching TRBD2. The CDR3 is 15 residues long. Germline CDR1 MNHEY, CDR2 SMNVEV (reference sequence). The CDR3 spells CASSGTSGGLYAQYF. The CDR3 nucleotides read TGTGCCAGCAGTGGGACTAGCGGAGGATTATACGCGCAGTACTTC.

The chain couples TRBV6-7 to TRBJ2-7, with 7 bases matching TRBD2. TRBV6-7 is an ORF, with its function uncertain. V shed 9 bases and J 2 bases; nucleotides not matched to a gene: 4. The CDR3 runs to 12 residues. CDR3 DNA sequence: TGTGCCAGGGCCCGGGAGGCCTACGAGCAGTACTTC. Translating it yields CARAREAYEQYF.

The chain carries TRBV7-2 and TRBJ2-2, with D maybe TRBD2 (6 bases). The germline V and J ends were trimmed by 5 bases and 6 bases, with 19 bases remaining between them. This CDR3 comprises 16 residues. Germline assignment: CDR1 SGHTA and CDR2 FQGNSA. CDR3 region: CASSLRSGGQAGELFF. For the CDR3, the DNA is TGTGCCAGCAGCCTCCGTTCAGGAGGGCAGGCCGGGGAGCTGTTTTTT.

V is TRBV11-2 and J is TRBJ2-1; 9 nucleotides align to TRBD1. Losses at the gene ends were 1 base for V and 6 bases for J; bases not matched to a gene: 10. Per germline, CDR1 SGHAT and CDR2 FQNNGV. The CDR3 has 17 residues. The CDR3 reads CASSLVRGQGGFNEQFF. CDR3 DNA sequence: TGTGCCAGCAGCTTAGTGAGGGGACAGGGCGGGTTCAATGAGCAGTTCTTC.

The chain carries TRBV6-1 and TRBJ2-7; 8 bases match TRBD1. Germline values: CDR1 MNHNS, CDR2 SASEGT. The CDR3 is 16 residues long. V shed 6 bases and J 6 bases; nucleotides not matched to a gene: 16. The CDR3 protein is CASREIPGGADSEQYF. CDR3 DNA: TGTGCCAGCAGAGAAATACCAGGGGGCGCGGATTCCGAGCAGTACTTC.

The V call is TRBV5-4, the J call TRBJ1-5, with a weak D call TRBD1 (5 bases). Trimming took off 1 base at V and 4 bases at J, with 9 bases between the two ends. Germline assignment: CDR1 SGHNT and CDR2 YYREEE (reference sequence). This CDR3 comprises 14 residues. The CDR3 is CASSLSGPNQPQHF. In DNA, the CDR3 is TGTGCCAGCAGCTTGTCGGGACCGAATCAGCCCCAGCATTTT.

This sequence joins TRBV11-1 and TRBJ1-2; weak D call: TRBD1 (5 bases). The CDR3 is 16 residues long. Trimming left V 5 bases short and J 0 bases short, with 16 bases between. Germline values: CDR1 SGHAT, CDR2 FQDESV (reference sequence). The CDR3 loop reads CASSKPGPSTNYGYTF. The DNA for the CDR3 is TGTGCCAGCAGCAAACCGGGACCCTCCACTAACTATGGCTACACCTTC.

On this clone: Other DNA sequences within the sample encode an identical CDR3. The CDR3 loop is CASSPSGNTEAFF. The CDR3 coding sequence is TGTGCCAGCAGCCCGTCGGGCAACACTGAAGCTTTCTTT. V gene TRBV7-9 combines with J gene TRBJ1-1, with D unclear. This CDR3 has 13 residues. The germline V gene encodes CDR1 SEHNR and CDR2 FQNEAQ (reference sequence). V lost 5 bases and J lost 2, with 9 bases in between.